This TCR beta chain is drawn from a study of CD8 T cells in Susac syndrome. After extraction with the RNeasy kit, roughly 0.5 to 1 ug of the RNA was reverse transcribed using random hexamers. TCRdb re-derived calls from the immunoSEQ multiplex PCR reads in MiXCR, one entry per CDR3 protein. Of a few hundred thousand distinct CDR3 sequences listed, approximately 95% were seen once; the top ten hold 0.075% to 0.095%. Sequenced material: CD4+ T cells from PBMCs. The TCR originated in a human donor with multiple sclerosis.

Here the CDR3 reads CSARGRVKNRGGEQYF. Here the CDR3 DNA reads TGCAGTGCTAGAGGGAGGGTTAAGAACAGGGGTGGCGAGCAGTACTTC. This rearrangement joins TRBV20-1 to TRBJ2-7; tentative D call: TRBD1 (7 bases). The CDR3 has 16 amino acids. CDR1 and CDR2 (germline): DFQATT, SNEGSKA (reference sequence). Trimming pared 1 base from V and 6 bases from J, leaving 22 bases between.